This T cell receptor (beta chain) was found in a study of a mutant IDH1 vaccine in newly diagnosed glioma. V was pared by 5 bases and J by 4 bases, with 9 bases between. The CDR3 contains 13 residues. The germline gives CDR1 MNHEY, CDR2 SMNVEV (reference sequence). As for time point: week 35, safety follow-up. The investigators gave 300 ug of mutant IDH1 20-mer peptide in each vaccine dose, together with topical imiquimod. Each donor presented with a new WHO grade 3 or 4 astrocytoma that tested IDH1-mutant and showed ATRX loss. Whole-study findings and limits: The study observed vaccine-induced immune responses in roughly 93% of patients.

With respect to this clone: Its antigen remains unknown.

Clones were sequenced by immunoSEQ multiplex PCR, and TCRdb holds only the in-frame ones, with some missing. The top ten hold around 6% of the sample, which has approximately 50,000 clones, around 90% seen once. This specimen consisted of PBMCs, obtained from a glioma patient whose treatment included an IDH1 peptide vaccine. The chain links TRBV27 to TRBJ2-4; D is perhaps TRBD1 (5 bases). This clonotype originated in a woman between 35 and 50 years old with glioma. Here the CDR3 reads CASSPRQKNIQYF. The CDR3 nucleotides are TGTGCCAGCAGTCCAAGACAGAAAAACATTCAGTACTTC.